The 9 T cell receptor beta chains listed next were all sequenced from one sample in a study of OX40 agonist ivuxolimab in advanced cancers. Generated by immunoSEQ multiplex PCR, the TCRdb table keeps only in-frame clones and is missing some. The table has around 90,000 clones, about 87% seen once; the top ten hold 6.5% to 8.5%. The specimen was CD4+ or CD8+ T cells sorted from blood, collected in a trial of the OX40 agonist ivuxolimab. These receptors originate from an adult with an advanced solid tumor such as melanoma, head and neck, liver or kidney cancer.

The V call is TRBV25-1, the J call TRBJ2-1; TRBD2 matches at 12 bases. The CDR3 consists of 17 residues. Germline trimming cut 3 bases from V and 6 bases from J; bases unmatched to any gene: 9. Germline-derived CDR1 and CDR2 are MGHDK and SYGVNS. CDR3 DNA: TGTGCCAGCAGTGAGACAGGGGGACTAGCGGGTTTCAATGAGCAGTTCTTC. Its protein is CASSETGGLAGFNEQFF.

The rearrangement links TRBV5-4 to TRBJ2-1, with 12 bases matching TRBD1. The CDR3 runs to 15 residues. V was pared by 4 bases and J by 8 bases, with 7 bases of the junction left unmatched. Per the germline V gene, CDR1 is SGHNT and CDR2 is YYREEE (reference sequence). CDR3 DNA sequence: TGTGCCAGCAGCGGAGGGACAGGGGGCGAGTATGAGCAGTTCTTC. The encoded protein is CASSGGTGGEYEQFF.

The rearrangement uses TRBV30 and TRBJ2-7, with TRBD2 identical over 9 bases. Germline V gene data show CDR1 as GTSNPN and CDR2 as SVGIG (reference sequence). The CDR3 is 13 amino acids. Unmatched junction bases numbered 2, after V lost 5 bases and J lost 0 bases. Written as DNA, the CDR3 is TGTGCCTGGTGTAGCGGGAGCTCCTACGAGCAGTACTTC. It translates to CAWCSGSSYEQYF.

This rearrangement joins TRBV7-2 to TRBJ2-3; 12 bases fit TRBD2. After removal of 4 bases from V and 6 bases from J, the junction contained 14 bases not matched to a gene. The CDR3 spans 18 residues. The germline V gene encodes CDR1 SGHTA and CDR2 FQGNSA. CDR3 in amino acids: CASSSWIGLAGGTDTQYF. Here the CDR3 DNA reads TGTGCCAGCAGCTCCTGGATTGGTCTAGCGGGAGGGACGGATACGCAGTATTTT. The full variable domain, rest sourced from reference TRBV7-2 and TRBJ2-3, is GAGVSQSPSNKVTEKGKDVELRCDPISGHTALYWYRQSLGQGLEFLIYFQGNSAPDKSGLPSDRFSAERTGGSVSTLTIQRTQQEDSAVYLCASSSWIGLAGGTDTQYFGPGTRLTVL.

This clone came up a few times. The rearrangement uses TRBV9 and TRBJ1-2; D ambiguous. The germline CDR1 and CDR2 sequences are SGDLS and YYNGEE. The CDR3 totals 12 residues. V gave up 3 bases and J gave up 4 bases, with 7 bases separating them. The CDR3 reads CASSGDTYGYTF. The CDR3 bases are TGTGCCAGCAGCGGTGACACCTATGGCTACACCTTC.

This clone was picked up a small number of times. J is TRBJ1-1 and V is TRBV18; tentative D call: TRBD1 (5 bases). The CDR3 contains 12 residues. The V and J ends lost 5 bases and 1 base respectively, with 5 bases between them. Germline values: CDR1 KGHSH, CDR2 LQKENI. In DNA form, the CDR3 reads TGTGCCAGCTCAGACAGGAACACTGAAGCTTTCTTT. Translation: CASSDRNTEAFF.

This chain links TRBV7-9 with TRBJ2-1; D possibly corresponds to TRBD2 (6 bases). V was trimmed by 5 bases and J by 6 bases, leaving 11 bases between them. CDR3 size: 13 residues. The germline CDR1 and CDR2 sequences are SEHNR and FQNEAQ (reference sequence). CDR3 region: CASSPTSRNEQFF. The CDR3 nucleotides read TGTGCCAGCAGCCCAACTAGCCGCAATGAGCAGTTCTTC. Looking up the rest from reference TRBV7-9 and TRBJ2-1 gives the full variable domain: DTGVSQNPRHKITKRGQNVTFRCDPISEHNRLYWYRQTLGQGPEFLTYFQNEAQLEKSRLLSDRFSAERPKGSFSTLEIQRTEQGDSAMYLCASSPTSRNEQFFGPGTRLTVL.

The chain joins TRBV29-1 to TRBJ1-2; 9 bases map to TRBD1. This CDR3 has 15 residues. Germline assignment: CDR1 SQVTM and CDR2 ANQGSEA. With 4 bases clipped from V and 7 bases from J, the junction kept 13 bases outside the gene matches. Written as DNA, the CDR3 is TGCAGCGTTGGAGGGGGGGACAGGGCGGCCGCTGGCTACACCTTC. This sequence encodes CSVGGGDRAAAGYTF.

The chain is built from TRBV10-3 and TRBJ2-7; D may be TRBD1 (5 bases). Germline CDR1 reads ENHRY; CDR2 reads SYGVKD. The CDR3 is 14 amino acids. V was clipped by 0 bases and J by 2 bases, with 8 bases between them. The chain's CDR3 is CAISESKGPYEQYF. Written as DNA, the CDR3 is TGTGCCATCAGTGAGTCGAAGGGGCCCTACGAGCAGTACTTC.